A single T cell receptor (beta chain) is shown here with its context. These data are taken from a study of blood T cell repertoires in COVID-19. In the authors' workflow: How many nucleated cells were present was estimated from reference gene primer amplification. Sequencing was performed with immunoSEQ multiplex PCR; in TCRdb, only in-frame clones are kept and a portion is missing. V, J and clone size are taken as reported in that table, and D and trimming were inferred from the DNA itself. The sample lists approximately 210,000 clones; 70% to 90% were seen once. Germline V gene data show CDR1 as MGHDK and CDR2 as SYGVNS. V lost 5 bases to trimming and J lost 3 bases; unmatched junction nucleotides: 17. This CDR3 is 18 amino acids long.

The sequenced sample was peripheral blood. The gene calls are TRBV25-1 and TRBJ2-5, with 8 bases fitting TRBD2. The sequence came from a human donor in a cohort sampled during active COVID-19. CDR3 region: CASSPLGVVAGSKETQYF. In DNA form, the CDR3 reads TGTGCCAGCAGTCCTCTGGGGGTGGTAGCGGGATCCAAAGAGACCCAGTACTTC.